What follows are 32 T cell receptor beta chains derived from one specimen sequenced in a study of shared clonotypes between healthy human individuals. Here immunoSEQ multiplex PCR was the method, and the copy in TCRdb shows in-frame clones only, minus some. There are 550,000 to 850,000 clones in the sample; roughly 70% occur only once, and approximately 1.8% lies in the top ten. The source material was memory CD4+ T cells sorted from blood. Subset defined: CD45RA-negative fraction. Source of these receptors: a woman in her twenties or thirties in good health.

In its sample, this clone was seen a few times. V and J are TRBV2 and TRBJ2-5; D unresolved. V lost 10 bases, J lost 4 bases, and 19 bases lay in between. Germline V gives CDR1 SNHLY, CDR2 FYNNEI. The CDR3 extends over 14 amino acids. CDR3 sequence reads: CANGKDPGGETQYF. In DNA, the CDR3 is TGTGCCAATGGAAAAGACCCGGGTGGAGAGACCCAGTACTTC.

The chain employs TRBV12-5 and TRBJ1-2, with D possibly being TRBD1 (5 bases). Germline V gene lookup returns CDR1 LGHNT and CDR2 FRNRAP. V was trimmed by 10 bases and J by 5 bases, leaving 14 bases between them. CDR3 length: 12 amino acids. The CDR3 is CATVYGGYGYTF. Written as DNA, the CDR3 is TGTGCTACGGTCTATGGGGGGTATGGCTACACCTTC.

Remarks on this clone: Other nucleotide sequences from this sample produce the same CDR3. DNA for the CDR3: TGTGCCAGCAGCTTGGGCGGAGCAACTAATGAAAAACTGTTTTTT. Protein sequence: CASSLGGATNEKLFF. The rearrangement uses TRBV5-4 and TRBJ1-4; D unclear. With 0 bases removed from V and 0 bases from J, the gap between germline ends came to 6 bases. This CDR3 is 15 amino acids long. Germline-derived CDR1 and CDR2 are SGHNT and YYREEE (reference sequence).

The chain has TRBV7-9 and TRBJ2-4; the D gene could be TRBD1 or TRBD2 (7 bases each). Germline-derived CDR1 and CDR2 are SEHNR and FQNEAQ (reference sequence). With 4 bases removed from V and 7 bases from J, the gap between germline ends came to 17 bases. The CDR3 loop spans 15 amino acids. The CDR3 DNA is TGTGCCAGCAGCTATACAGGGGAGGGGTGGAACATTCAGTACTTC. This codes for CASSYTGEGWNIQYF. The whole variable domain, remainder taken from reference TRBV7-9 and TRBJ2-4, is DTGVSQNPRHKITKRGQNVTFRCDPISEHNRLYWYRQTLGQGPEFLTYFQNEAQLEKSRLLSDRFSAERPKGSFSTLEIQRTEQGDSAMYLCASSYTGEGWNIQYFGAGTRLSVL.

The chain recombines TRBV27 with TRBJ1-2, with D uncertain. The CDR3 runs 14 residues. Per the germline V gene, CDR1 is MNHEY and CDR2 is SMNVEV (reference sequence). The ends were cut back, 1 base at V and 7 bases at J, with 13 bases in the middle. The CDR3 sequence: CASSLFEKGPGYTF. DNA for the CDR3: TGTGCCAGCAGTTTATTCGAGAAAGGGCCTGGCTACACCTTC.

For the CDR3, the DNA is TGTGCCAGCAGTTTGGGAGGGCGAGAGACCCAGTACTTC. Translating it yields CASSLGGRETQYF. This chain links TRBV28 with TRBJ2-5, with 7 bases lining up with TRBD2. Germline loops: CDR1 MDHEN, CDR2 SYDVKM. The V and J ends lost 3 bases and 4 bases, in that order; junction bases with no gene match: 2. CDR3 length: 13 residues.

The chain combines TRBV9 with TRBJ2-7; TRBD2 agrees at 10 bases. There are 15 residues in the CDR3. Germline values: CDR1 SGDLS, CDR2 YYNGEE. Trimming removed 4 bases from V and 6 bases from J; junction bases left unmatched: 10. CDR3 bases: TGTGCCAGCAGCCACCTCCCTAGCGGGAGCGGCGAGCAGTACTTC. Protein sequence: CASSHLPSGSGEQYF.

The chain uses TRBV4-1 and TRBJ2-5; TRBD2 aligns across 8 bases. The ends lost 2 bases at V and 1 base at J; junction bases unmatched: 9. Germline V gene sequence: CDR1 MGHRA, CDR2 YSYEKL. This CDR3 has 17 residues. In nucleotides, the CDR3 is TGCGCCAGCAGCCAAAACAGCGGGAGATGGACCCAAGAGACCCAGTACTTC. It translates to CASSQNSGRWTQETQYF.

The V call is TRBV14, the J call TRBJ1-1, with unresolved D. The CDR3 is made up of 13 amino acids. Germline V lookup: CDR1 SGHDN, CDR2 FVKESK. V gave up 0 bases and J gave up 7 bases, with 9 bases separating them. The DNA of the CDR3 is TGTGCCAGCAGCCAAGAAGCCTTGGGTGAAGCTTTCTTT. Translated, it gives CASSQEALGEAFF.

The rearrangement links TRBV6-4 to TRBJ2-3; 14 bases map to TRBD2. Germline loops: CDR1 MRHNA, CDR2 SNTAGT. This CDR3 has 16 residues. V was clipped by 2 bases and J by 6 bases; unmatched bases: 4. The CDR3 DNA sequence: TGTGCCAGCAGTGACAAGGGGACTAGCGGGAGTGATACGCAGTATTTT. Residues: CASSDKGTSGSDTQYF.

CDR3 loop: CASRISAGAPGDTQYF. The CDR3 DNA reads as TGTGCCAGCAGGATTTCAGCGGGAGCTCCAGGAGATACGCAGTATTTT. The chain is built from TRBV2 and TRBJ2-3; 8 nucleotides line up with TRBD2. The CDR3 contains 16 residues. Germline CDR1 SNHLY, CDR2 FYNNEI. V gave up 6 bases and J gave up 5 bases; unmatched junction bases: 13.

The CDR3 loop reads CASSLGLAPGELFF. The CDR3 DNA reads as TGTGCCAGCAGCTTAGGACTAGCGCCCGGGGAGCTGTTTTTT. The V gene is TRBV5-5, the J gene TRBJ2-2, with 9 bases matching TRBD2. CDR1 and CDR2 (germline): SGHKS, YYEKEE (reference sequence). After removal of 2 bases from V and 6 bases from J, the junction contained 2 bases not matched to a gene. The CDR3 spans 14 residues.

The chain couples TRBV6-6 to TRBJ2-5; 13 bases agree with TRBD2. Germline values: CDR1 MNHNY, CDR2 SVGAGI (reference sequence). J gave up 5 bases and V 6 bases, and 9 bases lay outside the gene matches. This CDR3 is built from 16 residues. CDR3 amino acids: CASSPWTSGSKETQYF. DNA of the CDR3: TGTGCCAGCAGCCCCTGGACTAGCGGGAGTAAGGAGACCCAGTACTTC.

A word on this clone: Within the sample, other DNA sequences also encode this same CDR3. V gene TRBV29-1 combines with J gene TRBJ2-3; D not certain. V was shortened by 7 bases and J by 6 bases, with 5 bases between the two germline ends. Looked up from germline, CDR1 is SQVTM and CDR2 is ANQGSEA. This CDR3 is 9 amino acids long. The CDR3 bases are TGCAGCGCCGGGGATACGCAGTATTTT. It specifies CSAGDTQYF.

This chain connects TRBV11-2 to TRBJ2-1; weak D call: TRBD1 (5 bases). Germline V gene sequence: CDR1 SGHAT, CDR2 FQNNGV. The CDR3 is made up of 13 amino acids. V dropped 3 bases and J dropped 9 bases, with 12 bases sitting between them. DNA for the CDR3: TGTGCCAGCAGCTTCACACCCAGGGTTGAGCAGTTCTTC. Translation gives CASSFTPRVEQFF.

The chain combines TRBV19 with TRBJ2-3; TRBD1 matches at 9 bases. The germline CDR1 and CDR2 sequences are LNHDA and SQIVND (reference sequence). This CDR3 has 18 residues. The V gene end was trimmed by 5 bases and the J gene end by 0 bases; junction bases not matched to a gene: 12. The CDR3 loop is CASSPLTRDRESTDTQYF. CDR3 nucleotides: TGTGCCAGTAGTCCTCTGACCCGGGACAGGGAAAGCACAGATACGCAGTATTTT.

This clone was detected a few times. V gene TRBV14 combines with J gene TRBJ2-2; TRBD2 matches 11 bases. Germline loops: CDR1 SGHDN, CDR2 FVKESK. The trim removed 1 base at V and 7 bases at J, leaving 8 bases unmatched. The CDR3 has 17 residues. The CDR3 DNA is TGTGCCAGCAGCCAAGCTAGCGGGAGGTCGGGTATCGGGGAGCTGTTTTTT. This translates into CASSQASGRSGIGELFF.

V is TRBV28 and J is TRBJ2-2; 8 bases match TRBD1. The CDR3 covers 15 residues. Germline CDR1 MDHEN, CDR2 SYDVKM. The J segment lost 3 bases and the V segment lost 6 bases, leaving 6 bases of the junction unmatched. DNA for the CDR3: TGTGCCAGCAGCCAGGGGGCTCTGGACACCGGGGAGCTGTTTTTT. Translating gives CASSQGALDTGELFF.

The chain carries TRBV5-1 and TRBJ2-1, with D possibly matching TRBD1 (6 bases). The CDR3 is 14 residues long. Trimming stripped 5 bases from V and 5 bases from J, with 14 bases between. The V gene's germline CDR1 is SGHRS and CDR2 YFSETQ. DNA of the CDR3: TGCGCCAGCAGTTCTGGGGGCGTAAACAATGAGCAGTTCTTC. Protein product: CASSSGGVNNEQFF.

CDR3 sequence (DNA): TGTGCCAGCAGCTTAGCTACAGTCAACTATGGCTACACCTTC. It specifies CASSLATVNYGYTF. The chain combines TRBV7-9 with TRBJ1-2; D is undetermined. Per germline, CDR1 SEHNR and CDR2 FQNEAQ (reference sequence). The CDR3 has 14 amino acids. V was pared by 0 bases and J by 2 bases, with 7 bases between.

The chain recombines TRBV9 with TRBJ2-1; TRBD1 is a possible D gene (6 bases). Trimming took off 3 bases at V and 2 bases at J, with 9 bases between the two ends. The V gene's germline CDR1 is SGDLS and CDR2 YYNGEE. This CDR3 comprises 14 residues. The CDR3 here is CASSAEGAYNEQFF. DNA of the CDR3: TGTGCCAGCAGCGCAGAGGGGGCCTACAATGAGCAGTTCTTC.

DNA for the CDR3: TGCGCCAGCAGTGATGGCGGGTTAACCTACGAGCAGTACTTC. As protein: CASSDGGLTYEQYF. The V gene is TRBV10-2, the J gene TRBJ2-7, with D possibly TRBD2 on 5 matching bases. CDR1 is WSHSY and CDR2 is SAAADI in the germline V gene. The CDR3 spans 14 residues. V was shortened by 3 bases and J by 2 bases, with 11 bases between the two germline ends.

The chain joins TRBV11-2 to TRBJ1-1; D is unresolved. The V gene lost 3 bases and the J gene lost 1 base, with 9 bases spanning the gap. Germline V gene lookup returns CDR1 SGHAT and CDR2 FQNNGV. This CDR3 spans 14 amino acids. CDR3 nucleotides: TGTGCCAGCAGCTTCGGAAGGCGGAACACTGAAGCTTTCTTT. This codes for CASSFGRRNTEAFF.

This chain connects TRBV28 to TRBJ2-5; tentative D call: TRBD1 (6 bases). CDR1 is MDHEN and CDR2 is SYDVKM in the germline V gene. Trimming took 4 bases from V and 6 from J, leaving 15 bases between them. The CDR3 length is 14 residues. The CDR3 is CASSWFRGMKTQYF. CDR3 bases: TGTGCCAGCAGTTGGTTCAGGGGTATGAAGACCCAGTACTTC.

The chain carries TRBV6-4 and TRBJ2-5; 14 nucleotides match TRBD2. The CDR3 consists of 18 residues. J gave up 1 base and V 6 bases, and 10 bases lay outside the gene matches. The germline V gene encodes CDR1 MRHNA and CDR2 SNTAGT. The CDR3 spells CASSPGLAGGPPQETQYF. Here the CDR3 DNA reads TGTGCCAGCAGCCCCGGACTAGCGGGAGGACCCCCCCAAGAGACCCAGTACTTC.

This chain uses TRBV28 with TRBJ1-2; a possible D gene is TRBD1 (5 bases). V was trimmed by 6 bases and J by 7 bases, leaving 12 bases between them. Germline CDR1 is MDHEN and CDR2 is SYDVKM. CDR3 length equals 12 residues. CDR3 sequence (DNA): TGTGCCAGCAGGTCAATGGGGGTTGGCTACACCTTC. Translated: CASRSMGVGYTF.

The chain joins TRBV25-1 to TRBJ2-5, with TRBD2 identical over 8 bases. Germline assignment: CDR1 MGHDK and CDR2 SYGVNS. The V gene end was trimmed by 5 bases and the J gene end by 7 bases; junction bases not matched to a gene: 0. CDR3 length: 11 residues. The CDR3 here is CASSRGGTQYF. For the CDR3, the DNA is TGTGCCAGCAGTCGGGGGGGGACCCAGTACTTC.

This chain connects TRBV30 to TRBJ2-7; tentatively, D is TRBD2 (5 bases). This CDR3 has 13 residues. V was cut by 3 bases and J by 3 bases, with 12 bases left in between. Per the germline V gene, CDR1 is GTSNPN and CDR2 is SVGIG (reference sequence). For the CDR3, the DNA is TGTGCCTGGAGAAAGCAGGACTTCTACGAGCAGTACTTC. This encodes CAWRKQDFYEQYF. The variable domain in full, with the rest retrieved from reference TRBV30 and TRBJ2-7, is SQTIHQWPATLVQPVGSPLSLECTVEGTSNPNLYWYRQAAGRGLQLLFYSVGIGQISSEVPQNLSASRPQDRQFILSSKKLLLSDSGFYLCAWRKQDFYEQYFGPGTRLTVT.

The genes are TRBV2 and TRBJ2-3; tentatively, D is TRBD1 (6 bases). CDR3 size: 16 residues. Per the germline V gene, CDR1 is SNHLY and CDR2 is FYNNEI. V was cut by 0 bases and J by 0 bases, with 10 bases left in between. The CDR3 is CASSEAGATSTDTQYF. The CDR3 DNA follows: TGTGCCAGCAGTGAAGCGGGGGCGACTAGCACAGATACGCAGTATTTT.

This clone has more than one count but fewer than ten. The chain links TRBV18 to TRBJ2-5; the match to TRBD1 covers 8 bases. This CDR3 comprises 18 residues. From germline, CDR1 is KGHSH and CDR2 LQKENI. The V segment lost 0 bases and the J segment 3 bases; nucleotides outside the gene matches: 12. CDR3 loop: CASSPPGSWAGGEETQYF. As DNA, the CDR3 is TGTGCCAGCTCACCACCGGGGTCATGGGCAGGGGGCGAAGAGACCCAGTACTTC.

The V call is TRBV28, the J call TRBJ2-1; 9 nucleotides line up with TRBD2. The length of the CDR3 is 15 residues. J gave up 7 bases and V 6 bases, and 10 bases lay outside the gene matches. The V gene's germline CDR1 is MDHEN and CDR2 SYDVKM. CDR3 sequence: CASSPGTSRRNEQFF. In nucleotides, the CDR3 is TGTGCCAGCAGCCCAGGGACTAGCCGCCGGAATGAGCAGTTCTTC. The full variable domain, in which reference TRBV28 and TRBJ2-1 provide the parts outside the CDR3, is DVKVTQSSRYLVKRTGEKVFLECVQDMDHENMFWYRQDPGLGLRLIYFSYDVKMKEKGDIPEGYSVSREKKERFSLILESASTNQTSMYLCASSPGTSRRNEQFFGPGTRLTVL.

This clone was recorded a few times. The chain is built from TRBV19 and TRBJ1-1, with D possibly matching TRBD1 (6 bases). The germline V and J ends were trimmed by 7 bases and 4 bases, with 16 bases remaining between them. This CDR3 spans 14 amino acids. Germline CDR1 reads LNHDA; CDR2 reads SQIVND (reference sequence). The CDR3 coding sequence is TGTGCCAGTATCCTCAGTGGGGGGCGCACTGAAGCTTTCTTT. Translating it yields CASILSGGRTEAFF.